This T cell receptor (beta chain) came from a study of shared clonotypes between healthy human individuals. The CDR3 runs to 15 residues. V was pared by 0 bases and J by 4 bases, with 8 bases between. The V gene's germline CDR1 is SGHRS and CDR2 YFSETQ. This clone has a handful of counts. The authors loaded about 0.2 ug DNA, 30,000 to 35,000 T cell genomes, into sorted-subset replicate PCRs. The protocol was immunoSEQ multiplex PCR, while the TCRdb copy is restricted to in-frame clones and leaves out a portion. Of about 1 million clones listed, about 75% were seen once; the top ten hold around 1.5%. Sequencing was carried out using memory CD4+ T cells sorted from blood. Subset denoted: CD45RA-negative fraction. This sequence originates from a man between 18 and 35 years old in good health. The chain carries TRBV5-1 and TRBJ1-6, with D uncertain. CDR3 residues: CASSLDSPYNSPLHF. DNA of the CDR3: TGCGCCAGCAGCTTGGACAGCCCGTATAATTCACCCCTCCACTTT.